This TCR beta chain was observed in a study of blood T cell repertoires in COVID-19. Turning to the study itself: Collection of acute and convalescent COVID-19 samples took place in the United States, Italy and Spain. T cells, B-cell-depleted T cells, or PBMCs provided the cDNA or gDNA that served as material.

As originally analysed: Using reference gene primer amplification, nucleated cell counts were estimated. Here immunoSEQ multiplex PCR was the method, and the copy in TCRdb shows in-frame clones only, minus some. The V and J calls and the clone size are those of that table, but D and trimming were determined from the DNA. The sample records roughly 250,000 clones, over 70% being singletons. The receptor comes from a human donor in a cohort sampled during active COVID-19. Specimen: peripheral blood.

CDR3 bases: TGTGCCAGCAGTTTTTTCGGTCAGCCCCAGCATTTT. Its protein is CASSFFGQPQHF. The chain joins TRBV27 to TRBJ1-5; D unclear. Germline CDR1 and CDR2: MNHEY and SMNVEV (reference sequence). V lost 3 bases and J 6 bases, leaving 6 bases between the germline ends. The length of the CDR3 is 12 residues.